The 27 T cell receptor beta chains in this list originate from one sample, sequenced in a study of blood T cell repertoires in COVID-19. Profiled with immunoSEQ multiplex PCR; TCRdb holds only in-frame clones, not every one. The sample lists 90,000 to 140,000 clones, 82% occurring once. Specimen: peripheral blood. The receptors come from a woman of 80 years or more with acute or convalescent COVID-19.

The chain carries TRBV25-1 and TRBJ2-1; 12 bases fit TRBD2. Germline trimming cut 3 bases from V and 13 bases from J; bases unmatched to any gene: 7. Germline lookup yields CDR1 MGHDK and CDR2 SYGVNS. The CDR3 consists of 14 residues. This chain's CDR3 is CASSDPGLAGIQFF. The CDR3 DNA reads TGTGCCAGCAGTGATCCGGGACTAGCGGGCATCCAGTTCTTC.

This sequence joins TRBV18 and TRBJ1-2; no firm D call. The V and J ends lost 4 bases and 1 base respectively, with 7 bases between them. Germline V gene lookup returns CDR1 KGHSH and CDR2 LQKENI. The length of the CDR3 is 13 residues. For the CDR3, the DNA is TGTGCCAGCTCACTCTTAGTTAACTATGGCTACACCTTC. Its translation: CASSLLVNYGYTF.

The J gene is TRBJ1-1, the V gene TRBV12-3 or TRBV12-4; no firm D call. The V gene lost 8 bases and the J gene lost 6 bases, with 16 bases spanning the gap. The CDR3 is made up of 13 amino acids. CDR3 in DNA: TGTGCCAGCCGGGAGGTGACCAGTGCTGAAGCTTTCTTT. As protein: CASREVTSAEAFF.

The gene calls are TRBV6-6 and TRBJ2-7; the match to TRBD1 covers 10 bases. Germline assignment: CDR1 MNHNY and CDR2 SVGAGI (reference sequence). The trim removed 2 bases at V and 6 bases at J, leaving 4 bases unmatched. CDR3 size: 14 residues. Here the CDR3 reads CASSYGTGASEQYF. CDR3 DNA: TGTGCCAGCAGTTACGGGACAGGGGCTTCCGAGCAGTACTTC.

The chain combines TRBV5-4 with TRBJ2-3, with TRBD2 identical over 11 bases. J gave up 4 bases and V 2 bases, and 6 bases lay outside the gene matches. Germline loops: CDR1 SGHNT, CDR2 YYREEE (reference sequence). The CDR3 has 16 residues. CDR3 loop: CASSFFSSGRPDTQYF. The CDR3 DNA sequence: TGTGCCAGCAGCTTCTTTTCTAGCGGGAGGCCAGATACGCAGTATTTT. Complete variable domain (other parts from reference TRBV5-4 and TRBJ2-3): ETGVTQSPTHLIKTRGQQVTLRCSSQSGHNTVSWYQQALGQGPQFIFQYYREEENGRGNFPPRFSGLQFPNYSSELNVNALELDDSALYLCASSFFSSGRPDTQYFGPGTRLTVL.

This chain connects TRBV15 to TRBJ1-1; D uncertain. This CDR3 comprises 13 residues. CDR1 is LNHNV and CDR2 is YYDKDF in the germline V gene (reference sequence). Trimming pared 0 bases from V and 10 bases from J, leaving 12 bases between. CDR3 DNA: TGTGCCACCAGCAGAGATCTCGGGTTTGGAGCTTTCTTT. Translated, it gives CATSRDLGFGAFF.

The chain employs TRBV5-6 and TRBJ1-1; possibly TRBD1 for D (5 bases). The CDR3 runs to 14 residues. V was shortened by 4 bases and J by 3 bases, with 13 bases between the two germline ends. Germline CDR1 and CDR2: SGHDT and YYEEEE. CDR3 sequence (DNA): TGTGCCAGCAGCGCGGACACGGAAGACACTGAAGCTTTCTTT. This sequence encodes CASSADTEDTEAFF.

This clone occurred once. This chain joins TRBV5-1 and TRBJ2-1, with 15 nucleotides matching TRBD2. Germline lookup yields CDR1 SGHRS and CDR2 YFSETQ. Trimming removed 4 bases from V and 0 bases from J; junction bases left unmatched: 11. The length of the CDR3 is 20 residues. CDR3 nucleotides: TGCGCCAGCAGCGAGGGTCCGGGACTAGCGGGAGGTAGCTCCTACAATGAGCAGTTCTTC. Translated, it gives CASSEGPGLAGGSSYNEQFF.

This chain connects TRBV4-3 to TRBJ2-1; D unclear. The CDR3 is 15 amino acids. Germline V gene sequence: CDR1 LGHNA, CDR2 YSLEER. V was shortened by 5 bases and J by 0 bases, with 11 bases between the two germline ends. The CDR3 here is CASSKRVPSYNEQFF. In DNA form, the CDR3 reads TGCGCCAGCAGCAAACGGGTTCCCTCCTACAATGAGCAGTTCTTC.

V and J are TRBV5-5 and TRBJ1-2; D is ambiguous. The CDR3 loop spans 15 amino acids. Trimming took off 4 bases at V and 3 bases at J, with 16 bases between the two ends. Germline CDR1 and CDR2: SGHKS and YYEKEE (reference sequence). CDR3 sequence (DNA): TGTGCCAGCAGCCTGGGCACCGGGGAGTACTATGGCTACACCTTC. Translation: CASSLGTGEYYGYTF.

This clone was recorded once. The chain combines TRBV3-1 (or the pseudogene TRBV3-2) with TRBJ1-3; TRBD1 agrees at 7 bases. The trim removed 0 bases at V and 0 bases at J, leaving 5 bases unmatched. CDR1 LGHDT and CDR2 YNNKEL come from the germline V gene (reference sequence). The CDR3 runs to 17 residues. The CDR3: CASSQEGTASSGNTIYF. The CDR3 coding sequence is TGTGCCAGCAGCCAAGAAGGGACAGCCAGCTCTGGAAACACCATATATTTT.

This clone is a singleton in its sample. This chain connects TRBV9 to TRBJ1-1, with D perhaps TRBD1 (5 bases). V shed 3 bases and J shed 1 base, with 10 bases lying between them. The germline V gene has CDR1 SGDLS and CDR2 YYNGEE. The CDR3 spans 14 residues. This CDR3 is CASSGRGSNTEAFF. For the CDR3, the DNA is TGTGCCAGCAGCGGACGGGGGTCGAACACTGAAGCTTTCTTT.

CDR3 in DNA: TGTGCCAGCAGCCTTCCGCAGGGGGGAACTGAAGCTTTCTTT. Its protein product is CASSLPQGGTEAFF. The chain has TRBV5-5 and TRBJ1-1, with 7 positions matching TRBD1. This CDR3 contains 14 residues. Germline V gives CDR1 SGHKS, CDR2 YYEKEE (reference sequence). With V trimmed by 4 bases and J by 5 bases, 8 bases remained unmatched.

The DNA for the CDR3 is TGTGCAAGTCGCTTAGCGACTTGGGGGAGGCCCTACGAGCAGTACGTC. It specifies CASRLATWGRPYEQYV. This sequence joins TRBV12-2 and TRBJ2-7; the table's TRBD2 call for D was not verified on the DNA. TRBV12-2 is tagged as a pseudogene. CDR3 length: 16 amino acids.

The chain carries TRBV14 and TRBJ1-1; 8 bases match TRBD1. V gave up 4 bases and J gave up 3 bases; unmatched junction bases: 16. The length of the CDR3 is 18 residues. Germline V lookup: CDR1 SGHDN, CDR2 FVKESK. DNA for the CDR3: TGTGCCAGCAGCCTTCTAAGGGGCAGGGGGCTAAGTGACACTGAAGCTTTCTTT. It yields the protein CASSLLRGRGLSDTEAFF. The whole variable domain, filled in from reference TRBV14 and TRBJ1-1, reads EAGVTQFPSHSVIEKGQTVTLRCDPISGHDNLYWYRRVMGKEIKFLLHFVKESKQDESGMPNNRFLAERTGGTYSTLKVQPAELEDSGVYFCASSLLRGRGLSDTEAFFGQGTRLTVV.

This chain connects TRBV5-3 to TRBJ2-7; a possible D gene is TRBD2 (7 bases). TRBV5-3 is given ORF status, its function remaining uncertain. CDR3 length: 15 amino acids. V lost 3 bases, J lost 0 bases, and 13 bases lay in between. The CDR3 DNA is TGTGCCAGAAGCTACCGGGGGGCCGACTCCTACGAGCAGTACGTC. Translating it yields CARSYRGADSYEQYV.

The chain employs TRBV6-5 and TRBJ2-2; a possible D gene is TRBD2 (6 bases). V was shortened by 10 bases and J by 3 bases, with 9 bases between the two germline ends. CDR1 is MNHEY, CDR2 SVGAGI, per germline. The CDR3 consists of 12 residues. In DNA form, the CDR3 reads TGTGCCACGACTAGGCACACCGGGGAGCTGTTTTTT. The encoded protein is CATTRHTGELFF.

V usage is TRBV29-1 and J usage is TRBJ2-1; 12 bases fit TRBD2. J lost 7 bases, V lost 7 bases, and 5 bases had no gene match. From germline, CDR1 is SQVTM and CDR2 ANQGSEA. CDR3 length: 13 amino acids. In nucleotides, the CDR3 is TGCAGCGACCGACTAGCGGGAGTTAATGAGCAGTTCTTC. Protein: CSDRLAGVNEQFF.

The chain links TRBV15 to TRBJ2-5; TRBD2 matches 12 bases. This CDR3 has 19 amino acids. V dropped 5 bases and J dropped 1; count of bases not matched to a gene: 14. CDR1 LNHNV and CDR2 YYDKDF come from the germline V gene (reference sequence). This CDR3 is CATSGRLAGEKGGQETQYF. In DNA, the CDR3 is TGTGCCACCAGCGGGCGACTAGCGGGAGAGAAAGGGGGCCAAGAGACCCAGTACTTC.

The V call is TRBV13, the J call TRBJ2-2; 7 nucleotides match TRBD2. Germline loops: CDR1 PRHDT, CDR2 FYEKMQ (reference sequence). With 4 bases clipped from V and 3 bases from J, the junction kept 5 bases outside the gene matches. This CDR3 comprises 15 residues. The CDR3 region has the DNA TGTGCCAGCAGCTCTAGCGGAAAGGACACCGGGGAGCTGTTTTTT. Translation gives CASSSSGKDTGELFF.

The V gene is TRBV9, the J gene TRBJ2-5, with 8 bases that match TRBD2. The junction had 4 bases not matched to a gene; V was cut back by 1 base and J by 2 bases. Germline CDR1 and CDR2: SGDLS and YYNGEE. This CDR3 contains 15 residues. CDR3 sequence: CASSVLTSGQETQYF. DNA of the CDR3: TGTGCCAGCAGCGTACTCACTAGCGGACAAGAGACCCAGTACTTC.

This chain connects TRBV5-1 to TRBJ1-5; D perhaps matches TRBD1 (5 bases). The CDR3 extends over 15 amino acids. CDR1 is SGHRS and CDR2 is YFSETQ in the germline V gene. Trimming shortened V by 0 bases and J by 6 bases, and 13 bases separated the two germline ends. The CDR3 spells CASSLAGGNGQPQHF. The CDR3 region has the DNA TGCGCCAGCAGCTTGGCGGGGGGAAACGGTCAGCCCCAGCATTTT.

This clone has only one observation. CDR3 in DNA: TGTGCCAGCAGTAACCACGGGAGTCAGCCCCAGCATTTT. This translates into CASSNHGSQPQHF. The chain joins TRBV6-6 to TRBJ1-5; D remains unclear. CDR1 and CDR2 from the germline V gene are MNHNY and SVGAGI (reference sequence). This CDR3 comprises 13 residues. Trimming took 5 bases from V and 6 from J, leaving 11 bases between them.

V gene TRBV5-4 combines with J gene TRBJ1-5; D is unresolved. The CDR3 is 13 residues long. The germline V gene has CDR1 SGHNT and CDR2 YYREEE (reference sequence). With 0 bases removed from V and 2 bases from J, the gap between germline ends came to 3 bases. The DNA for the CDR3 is TGTGCCAGCAGCTTGGCAGGCAATCAGCCCCAGCATTTT. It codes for CASSLAGNQPQHF.

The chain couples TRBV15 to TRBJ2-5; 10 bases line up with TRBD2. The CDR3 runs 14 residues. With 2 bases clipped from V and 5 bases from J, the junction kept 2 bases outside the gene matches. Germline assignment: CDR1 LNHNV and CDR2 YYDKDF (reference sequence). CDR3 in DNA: TGTGCCACCAGCAGACGACTAGCGGGTGAGACCCAGTACTTC. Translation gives CATSRRLAGETQYF.

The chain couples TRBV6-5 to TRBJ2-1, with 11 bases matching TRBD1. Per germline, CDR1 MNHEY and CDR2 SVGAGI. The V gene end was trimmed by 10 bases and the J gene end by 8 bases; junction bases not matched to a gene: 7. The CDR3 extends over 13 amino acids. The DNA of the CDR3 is TGTGCCACACGAGGACAGGGGGCCTATGAGCAGTTCTTC. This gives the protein CATRGQGAYEQFF.

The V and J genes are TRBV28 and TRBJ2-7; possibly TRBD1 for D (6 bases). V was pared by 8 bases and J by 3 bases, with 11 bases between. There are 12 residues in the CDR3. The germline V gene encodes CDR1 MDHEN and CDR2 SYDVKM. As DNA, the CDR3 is TGTGCCAGCGGTACAGGGTTCTACGAGCAGTACTTC. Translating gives CASGTGFYEQYF.